The 24 T cell receptor beta chains below come from one sample, sequenced in a study of blood T cell repertoires in COVID-19. The method was immunoSEQ multiplex PCR; TCRdb's version includes in-frame clones alone and lacks a portion of them. The data hold 300,000 to 350,000 clones, with approximately 85% observed a single time. The specimen sequenced was PBMCs or T cells enriched from blood (not recorded which). The source of these receptors is a young man who had recovered from COVID-19.

This rearrangement joins TRBV10-2 to TRBJ2-3; the match to TRBD1 covers 9 bases. This CDR3 comprises 14 residues. The trim removed 8 bases at V and 2 bases at J, leaving 5 bases unmatched. Per germline, CDR1 WSHSY and CDR2 SAAADI. The CDR3 DNA sequence: TGCGCCAGCGGCCGGGACAGGGACACAGATACGCAGTATTTT. Translation gives CASGRDRDTDTQYF.

The rearrangement uses TRBV6-1 and TRBJ2-5, with TRBD1 matching 9 bases. Germline loops: CDR1 MNHNS, CDR2 SASEGT. The V and J ends lost 3 bases and 4 bases, in that order; junction bases with no gene match: 6. There are 15 residues in the CDR3. The CDR3 region has the DNA TGTGCCAGCAGTGATAACAGGGGGCCCGCAGAGACCCAGTACTTC. This sequence encodes CASSDNRGPAETQYF.

CDR3 sequence (DNA): TGTGCCAGCAGACATGAATACAGCAACCCCCAAGAGACCCAGTACTTC. Protein: CASRHEYSNPQETQYF. V is TRBV5-4 and J is TRBJ2-5; D not resolved. The CDR3 runs to 16 residues. The germline gives CDR1 SGHNT, CDR2 YYREEE (reference sequence). V was clipped by 5 bases and J by 1 base, with 18 bases between them. Variable domain in full (rest from reference TRBV5-4 and TRBJ2-5): ETGVTQSPTHLIKTRGQQVTLRCSSQSGHNTVSWYQQALGQGPQFIFQYYREEENGRGNFPPRFSGLQFPNYSSELNVNALELDDSALYLCASRHEYSNPQETQYFGPGTRLLVL.

This chain connects TRBV25-1 to TRBJ2-7; 7 nucleotides align to TRBD1. V was pared by 8 bases and J by 4 bases, with 8 bases of the junction left unmatched. The CDR3 runs to 13 residues. Germline CDR1 MGHDK, CDR2 SYGVNS. The CDR3 loop is CASVGQTPYEQYF. CDR3 sequence (DNA): TGTGCCAGCGTGGGACAGACACCGTACGAGCAGTACTTC.

The chain uses TRBV14 and TRBJ2-1; the D gene is possibly TRBD1 (7 bases). The CDR3 has 18 residues. Deletions cut 1 base from V and 5 bases from J, with 21 bases between. Germline lookup yields CDR1 SGHDN and CDR2 FVKESK. CDR3 sequence: CASSQVSFWAGTDNEQFF. The CDR3, as DNA: TGTGCCAGCAGCCAAGTGTCCTTTTGGGCGGGGACAGACAATGAGCAGTTCTTC.

The V and J genes are TRBV18 and TRBJ2-5; 10 bases line up with TRBD2. In germline, CDR1 is KGHSH, CDR2 LQKENI. J lost 1 base, V lost 5 bases, and 4 bases had no gene match. CDR3 size: 15 residues. CDR3 sequence reads: CASSKRTSGQETQYF. The CDR3 coding sequence is TGTGCCAGCTCAAAAAGGACTAGCGGCCAAGAGACCCAGTACTTC.

J is TRBJ2-1 and V is TRBV7-9; 9 bases map to TRBD2. This CDR3 has 17 residues. V was clipped by 2 bases and J by 3 bases; unmatched bases: 8. Per the germline V gene, CDR1 is SEHNR and CDR2 is FQNEAQ (reference sequence). CDR3 in DNA: TGTGCCAGCAGCTTAAGGTCGCTAGCGGGGTTCTACAATGAGCAGTTCTTC. Encoded protein: CASSLRSLAGFYNEQFF.

The chain couples TRBV2 to TRBJ2-1; the D is unclear. V was trimmed by 1 base and J by 11 bases, leaving 6 bases between them. This CDR3 region has 11 residues. CDR1 is SNHLY and CDR2 is FYNNEI in the germline V gene. For the CDR3, the DNA is TGTGCCAGCAGTGAAGGACTGCAGCAGTTCTTC. This sequence encodes CASSEGLQQFF.

This sequence joins TRBV6-5 and TRBJ1-1; D is possibly TRBD1 (6 bases). CDR3 length: 14 residues. Germline lookup yields CDR1 MNHEY and CDR2 SVGAGI. Trimming shortened V by 5 bases and J by 5 bases, and 15 bases separated the two germline ends. The CDR3 DNA sequence: TGTGCCAGCAGTCTATACAGGGAAGGAACTGAAGCTTTCTTT. Amino acids: CASSLYREGTEAFF.

This chain connects TRBV5-6 to TRBJ2-3; 10 bases are a match to TRBD1. Germline loops: CDR1 SGHDT, CDR2 YYEEEE. The trim removed 4 bases at V and 0 bases at J, leaving 5 bases unmatched. The CDR3 totals 16 residues. CDR3 nucleotide sequence: TGTGCCAGCAGCCAACTGGGACAGGGGAGCACAGATACGCAGTATTTT. It is translated as CASSQLGQGSTDTQYF.

The V and J genes are TRBV6-5 and TRBJ1-6, with 7 nucleotides matching TRBD1. This CDR3 comprises 13 residues. CDR1 is MNHEY, CDR2 SVGAGI, per germline. Trimming removed 11 bases from V and 4 bases from J; junction bases left unmatched: 5. Here the CDR3 reads CAGAGQYNSPLHF. The CDR3 DNA sequence: TGTGCCGGGGCGGGACAGTATAATTCACCCCTCCACTTT.

The chain combines TRBV9 with TRBJ1-6, with D unclear. There are 16 residues in the CDR3. Trimming took 5 bases from V and 3 from J, leaving 15 bases between them. The germline gives CDR1 SGDLS, CDR2 YYNGEE. CDR3 in DNA: TGTGCCAGCAGAGAATCGGACGGAGGCTATAATTCACCCCTCCACTTT. It translates to CASRESDGGYNSPLHF.

The V call is TRBV7-3, the J call TRBJ1-2, with a possible D match to TRBD1 (6 bases). The CDR3 consists of 14 residues. Germline-derived CDR1 and CDR2 are SGHTA and FQGTGA. V dropped 1 base and J dropped 2 bases, with 8 bases sitting between them. This chain's CDR3 is CASSLIGGNYGYTF. In DNA, the CDR3 is TGTGCCAGCAGCTTAATTGGGGGCAACTATGGCTACACCTTC.

The V and J genes are TRBV6-2 or TRBV6-3 and TRBJ1-5; D ambiguous. The germline V gene has CDR1 MNHEY and CDR2 SVGEGT. The CDR3 spans 14 residues. Trimming stripped 8 bases from V and 6 bases from J, with 17 bases between. CDR3 sequence reads: CASGYYGRAQPQHF. DNA of the CDR3: TGTGCCAGCGGCTACTACGGGAGGGCTCAGCCCCAGCATTTT.

The chain carries TRBV4-1 and TRBJ2-3; unclear D gene. CDR1 is MGHRA, CDR2 YSYEKL, per germline. The V end lost 0 bases, the J end lost 11 bases, and 12 bases lay between the germline ends. The CDR3 has 13 amino acids. The CDR3 region has the DNA TGCGCCAGCAGCCAAGATCCGTCAGTAAAGCAGTATTTT. Amino acids: CASSQDPSVKQYF.

The V and J genes are TRBV3-1 (or the pseudogene TRBV3-2) and TRBJ2-1, with D unresolved. The V gene's germline CDR1 is LGHDT and CDR2 YNNKEL (reference sequence). This CDR3 comprises 16 residues. Trimming took off 4 bases at V and 3 bases at J, with 16 bases between the two ends. The CDR3 coding sequence is TGTGCCAGCAGCCCCGCAAGTAGTCCCCTCTACAATGAGCAGTTCTTC. It codes for CASSPASSPLYNEQFF.

This clone was observed once. The V gene is TRBV10-3, the J gene TRBJ2-5; tentative D call: TRBD2 (6 bases). Looked up from germline, CDR1 is ENHRY and CDR2 is SYGVKD. V lost 6 bases and J lost 3, with 11 bases in between. The CDR3 is made up of 13 amino acids. As DNA, the CDR3 is TGTGCCATCAGACCCGGGGGAGAAGAGACCCAGTACTTC. Translated, it gives CAIRPGGEETQYF.

This clone was recorded only once. CDR3 amino acids: CASSPGGRGTDTQYF. DNA of the CDR3: TGTGCCAGCAGCCCGGGGGGGCGGGGCACAGATACGCAGTATTTT. The genes are TRBV13 and TRBJ2-3; 8 nucleotides agree with TRBD2. The CDR3 totals 15 residues. V lost 5 bases, J lost 1 base, and 5 bases stayed unmatched. Germline V lookup: CDR1 PRHDT, CDR2 FYEKMQ (reference sequence).

The chain links TRBV2 to TRBJ1-1, with D possibly TRBD1 on 6 matching bases. From germline, CDR1 is SNHLY and CDR2 FYNNEI. The V gene lost 7 bases and the J gene lost 3 bases, with 15 bases spanning the gap. The CDR3 loop spans 14 amino acids. The DNA of the CDR3 is TGTGCCAGCATTAAGGGGGTTGGGGACACTGAAGCTTTCTTT. This encodes CASIKGVGDTEAFF.

This clone was seen only a few times. The chain combines TRBV5-4 with TRBJ1-1; D gene uncertain. Trimming removed 0 bases from V and 1 base from J, with 10 bases in between. The CDR3 loop spans 15 amino acids. CDR1 is SGHNT and CDR2 is YYREEE in the germline V gene (reference sequence). The CDR3 loop is CASSLGITQNTEAFF. Written as DNA, the CDR3 is TGTGCCAGCAGCTTGGGTATTACACAGAACACTGAAGCTTTCTTT.

This clone came up once. The chain links TRBV12-3 or TRBV12-4 to TRBJ1-3; D remains ambiguous. The CDR3 totals 12 residues. Trimming removed 7 bases from V and 2 bases from J, with 6 bases in between. As DNA, the CDR3 is TGTGCCAGCATAGTGGCTGGAAACACCATATATTTT. It specifies CASIVAGNTIYF.

CDR3 nucleotides: TGTGCCAGCAGTTACTCGGATCCGGGGGATATTCGTGAGCAGTTCTTC. Protein: CASSYSDPGDIREQFF. The gene calls are TRBV6-5 and TRBJ2-1, with TRBD2 as a possible D gene (6 bases). Germline CDR1 and CDR2: MNHEY and SVGAGI. V was cut by 0 bases and J by 9 bases, with 18 bases left in between. The CDR3 length is 16 residues.

The chain uses TRBV11-3 and TRBJ2-1; possible D gene TRBD1, 6 bases. The V and J ends lost 1 base and 2 bases respectively, with 21 bases between them. The CDR3 contains 19 residues. CDR1 and CDR2 (germline): SGHNT, YENEEA. This chain's CDR3 is CASSLVPHSQGKTYNEQFF. The CDR3 coding sequence is TGTGCCAGCAGCTTAGTACCCCACTCGCAGGGGAAGACCTACAATGAGCAGTTCTTC.

The chain is built from TRBV29-1 and TRBJ1-2, with 7 bases matching TRBD1. The CDR3 is 12 residues long. V dropped 6 bases and J dropped 5; count of bases not matched to a gene: 6. Germline lookup yields CDR1 SQVTM and CDR2 ANQGSEA. The CDR3 DNA follows: TGCAGCGTCGAACGACAGGGTTATGGCTACACCTTC. Residues: CSVERQGYGYTF.